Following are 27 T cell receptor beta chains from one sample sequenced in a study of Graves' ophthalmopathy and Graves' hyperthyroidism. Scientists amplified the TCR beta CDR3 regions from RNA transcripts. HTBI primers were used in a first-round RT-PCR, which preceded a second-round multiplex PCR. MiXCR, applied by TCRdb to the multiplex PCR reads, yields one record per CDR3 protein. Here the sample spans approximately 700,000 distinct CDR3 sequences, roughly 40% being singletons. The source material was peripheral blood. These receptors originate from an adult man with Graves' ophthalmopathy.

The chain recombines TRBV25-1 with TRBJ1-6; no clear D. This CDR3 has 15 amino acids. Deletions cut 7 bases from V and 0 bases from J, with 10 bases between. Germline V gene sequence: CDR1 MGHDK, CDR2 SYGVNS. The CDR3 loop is CASTHESSYNSPLHF. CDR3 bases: TGTGCCAGCACCCACGAGAGCTCCTATAATTCACCCCTCCACTTT.

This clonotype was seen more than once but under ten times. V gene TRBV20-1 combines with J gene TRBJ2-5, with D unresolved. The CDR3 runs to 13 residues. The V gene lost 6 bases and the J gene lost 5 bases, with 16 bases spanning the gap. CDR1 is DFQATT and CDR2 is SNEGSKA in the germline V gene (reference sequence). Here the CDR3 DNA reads TGCAGTGCCCCTAAGCCCCCCGGGGAGACCCAGTACTTC. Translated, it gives CSAPKPPGETQYF.

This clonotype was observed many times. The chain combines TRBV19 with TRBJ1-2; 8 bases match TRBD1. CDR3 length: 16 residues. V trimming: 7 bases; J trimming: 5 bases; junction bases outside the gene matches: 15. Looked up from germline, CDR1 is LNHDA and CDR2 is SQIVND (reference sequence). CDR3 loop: CASTPTQGAPLYGYTF. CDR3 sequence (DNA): TGTGCCAGTACCCCAACCCAGGGGGCGCCCCTATATGGCTACACCTTC.

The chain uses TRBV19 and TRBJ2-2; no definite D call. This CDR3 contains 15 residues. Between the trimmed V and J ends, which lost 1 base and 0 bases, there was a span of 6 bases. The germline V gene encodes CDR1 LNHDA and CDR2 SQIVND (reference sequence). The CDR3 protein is CASSIATANTGELFF. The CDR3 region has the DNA TGTGCCAGTAGTATAGCTACGGCGAACACCGGGGAGCTGTTTTTT.

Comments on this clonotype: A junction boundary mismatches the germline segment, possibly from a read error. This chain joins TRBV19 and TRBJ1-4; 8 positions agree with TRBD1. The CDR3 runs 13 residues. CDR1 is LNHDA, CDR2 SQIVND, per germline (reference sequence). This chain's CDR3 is CTSSIGQGGKLFF. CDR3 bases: TGTACCAGTAGTATCGGACAGGGAGGAAAACTGTTTTTT. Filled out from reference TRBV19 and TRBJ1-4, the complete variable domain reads DGGITQSPKYLFRKEGQNVTLSCEQNLNHDAMYWYRQDPGQGLRLIYYSQIVNDFQKGDIAEGYSVSREKKESFPLTVTSAQKNPTAFYLCTSSIGQGGKLFFGSGTQLSVL.

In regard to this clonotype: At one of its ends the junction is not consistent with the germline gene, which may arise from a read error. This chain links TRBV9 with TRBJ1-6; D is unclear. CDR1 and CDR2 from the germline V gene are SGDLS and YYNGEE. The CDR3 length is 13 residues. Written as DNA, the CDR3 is TGTACCAGCAGAGATGGGCGGAATTCACCCCTCCACTTT. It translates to CTSRDGRNSPLHF.

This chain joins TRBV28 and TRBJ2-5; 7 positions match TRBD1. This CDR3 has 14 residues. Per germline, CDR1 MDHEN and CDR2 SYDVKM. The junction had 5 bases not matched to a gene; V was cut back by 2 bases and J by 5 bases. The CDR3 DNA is TGTGCCAGCAGTTTAGTAGGGGGCTGGGAGACCCAGTACTTC. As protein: CASSLVGGWETQYF.

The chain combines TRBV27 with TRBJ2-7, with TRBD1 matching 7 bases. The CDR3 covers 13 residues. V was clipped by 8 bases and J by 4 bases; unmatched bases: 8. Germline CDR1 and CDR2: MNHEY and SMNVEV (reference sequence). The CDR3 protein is CASGRQGAYEQYF. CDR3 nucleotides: TGTGCCAGCGGACGACAGGGTGCTTACGAGCAGTACTTC.

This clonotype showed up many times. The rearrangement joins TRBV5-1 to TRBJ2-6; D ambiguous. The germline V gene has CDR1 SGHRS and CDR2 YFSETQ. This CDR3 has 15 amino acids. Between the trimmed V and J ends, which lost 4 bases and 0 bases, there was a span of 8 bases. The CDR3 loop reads CASSPTISGANVLTF. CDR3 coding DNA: TGCGCCAGCAGCCCGACGATCTCTGGGGCCAACGTCCTGACTTTC. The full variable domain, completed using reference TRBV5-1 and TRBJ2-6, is KAGVTQTPRYLIKTRGQQVTLSCSPISGHRSVSWYQQTPGQGLQFLFEYFSETQRNKGNFPGRFSGRQFSNSRSEMNVSTLELGDSALYLCASSPTISGANVLTFGAGSRLTVL.

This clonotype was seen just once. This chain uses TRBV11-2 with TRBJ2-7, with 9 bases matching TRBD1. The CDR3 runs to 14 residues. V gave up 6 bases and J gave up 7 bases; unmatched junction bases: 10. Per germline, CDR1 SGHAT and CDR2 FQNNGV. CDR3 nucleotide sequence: TGTGCCAGCAGTCCGGGACAGGGAGCATGGGAGCAGTACTTC. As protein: CASSPGQGAWEQYF.

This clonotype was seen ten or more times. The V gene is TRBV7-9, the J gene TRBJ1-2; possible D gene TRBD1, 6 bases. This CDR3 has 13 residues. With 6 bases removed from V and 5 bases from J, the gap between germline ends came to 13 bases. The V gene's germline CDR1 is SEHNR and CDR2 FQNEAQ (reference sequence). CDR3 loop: CASSLAGAYGYTF. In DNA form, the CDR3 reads TGTGCCAGCAGTCTAGCGGGGGCTTATGGCTACACCTTC.

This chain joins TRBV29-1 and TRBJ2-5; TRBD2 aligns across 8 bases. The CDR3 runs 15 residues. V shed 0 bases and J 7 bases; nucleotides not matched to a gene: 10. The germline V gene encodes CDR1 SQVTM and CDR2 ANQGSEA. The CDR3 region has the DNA TGCAGCGTTGAAGAGTCTGGGGTCGGGAGGGGGACCCAGTACTTC. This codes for CSVEESGVGRGTQYF.

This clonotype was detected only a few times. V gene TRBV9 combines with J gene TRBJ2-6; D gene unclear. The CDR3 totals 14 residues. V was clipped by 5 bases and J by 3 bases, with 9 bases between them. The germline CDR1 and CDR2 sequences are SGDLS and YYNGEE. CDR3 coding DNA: TGTGCCAGCAGGGACCGTTTTGGGGCCAACGTCCTGACTTTC. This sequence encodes CASRDRFGANVLTF.

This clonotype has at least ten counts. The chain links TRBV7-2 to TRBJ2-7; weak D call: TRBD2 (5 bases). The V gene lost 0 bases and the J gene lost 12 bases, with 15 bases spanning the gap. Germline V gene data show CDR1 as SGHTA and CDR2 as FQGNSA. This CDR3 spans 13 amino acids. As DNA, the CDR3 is TGTGCCAGCAGCTTAGCTGTCGGGGAAAGACGGTACTTC. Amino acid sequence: CASSLAVGERRYF.

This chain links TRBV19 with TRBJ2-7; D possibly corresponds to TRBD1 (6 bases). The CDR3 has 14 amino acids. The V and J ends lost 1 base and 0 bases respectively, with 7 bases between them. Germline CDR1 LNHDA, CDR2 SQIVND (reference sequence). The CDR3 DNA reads TGTGCCAGTAGTATAGGGACAGCCTCCTACGAGCAGTACTTC. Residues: CASSIGTASYEQYF.

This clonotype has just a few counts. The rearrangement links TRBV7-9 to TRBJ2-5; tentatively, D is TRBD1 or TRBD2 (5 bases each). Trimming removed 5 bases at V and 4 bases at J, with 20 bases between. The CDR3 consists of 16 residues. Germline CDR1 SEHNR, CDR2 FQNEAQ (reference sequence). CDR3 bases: TGTGCCAGCAGCCAAGAGGACGGGACGTCGCGAGAGACCCAGTACTTC. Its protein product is CASSQEDGTSRETQYF.

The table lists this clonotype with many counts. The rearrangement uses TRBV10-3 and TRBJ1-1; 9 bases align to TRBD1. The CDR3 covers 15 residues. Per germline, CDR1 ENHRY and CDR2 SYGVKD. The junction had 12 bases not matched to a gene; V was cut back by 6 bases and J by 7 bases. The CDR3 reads CAISGTGHGTIEAFF. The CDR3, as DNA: TGTGCCATCAGCGGGACAGGGCATGGAACAATTGAAGCTTTCTTT.

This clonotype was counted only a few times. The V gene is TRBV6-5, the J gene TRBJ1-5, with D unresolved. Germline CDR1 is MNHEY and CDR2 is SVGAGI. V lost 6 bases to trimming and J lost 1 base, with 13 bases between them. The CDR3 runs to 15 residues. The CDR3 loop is CASSRDEGSNQPQHF. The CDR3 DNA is TGTGCCAGCAGCCGAGACGAGGGAAGCAATCAGCCCCAGCATTTT.

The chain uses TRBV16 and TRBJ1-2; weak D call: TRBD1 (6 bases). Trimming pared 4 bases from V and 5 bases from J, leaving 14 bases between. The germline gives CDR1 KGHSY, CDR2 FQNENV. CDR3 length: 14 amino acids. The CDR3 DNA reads TGTGCCAGCAGCCCCTGGGGAGGGGGGTATGGCTACACCTTC. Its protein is CASSPWGGGYGYTF.

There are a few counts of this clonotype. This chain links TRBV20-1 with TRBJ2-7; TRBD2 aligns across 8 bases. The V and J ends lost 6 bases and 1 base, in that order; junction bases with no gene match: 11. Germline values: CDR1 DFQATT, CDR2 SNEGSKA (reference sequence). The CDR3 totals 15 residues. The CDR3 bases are TGCAGTGCCTGGGGGGGGAGCGGGAGATCCTACGAGCAGTACTTC. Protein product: CSAWGGSGRSYEQYF.

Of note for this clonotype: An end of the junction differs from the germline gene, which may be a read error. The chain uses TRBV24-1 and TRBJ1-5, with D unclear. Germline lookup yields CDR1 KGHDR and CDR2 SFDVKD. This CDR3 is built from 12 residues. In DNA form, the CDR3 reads TGTGCCAGCAGTGATGGCTTTCAGCCCCAGCATTTT. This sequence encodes CASSDGFQPQHF.

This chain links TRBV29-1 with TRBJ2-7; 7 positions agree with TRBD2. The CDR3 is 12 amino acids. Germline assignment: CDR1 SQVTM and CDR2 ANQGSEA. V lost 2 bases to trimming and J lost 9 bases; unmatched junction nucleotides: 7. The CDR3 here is CSVETAGERQYF. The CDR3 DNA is TGCAGCGTTGAAACGGCGGGAGAAAGGCAGTACTTC.

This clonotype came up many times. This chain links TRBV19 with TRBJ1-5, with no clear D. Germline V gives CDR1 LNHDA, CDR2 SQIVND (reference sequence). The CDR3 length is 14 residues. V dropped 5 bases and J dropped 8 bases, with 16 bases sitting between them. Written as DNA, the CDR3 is TGTGCCAGTAGTTCTCGGGCTTCGTTAGAGCCCCAGCATTTT. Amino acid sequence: CASSSRASLEPQHF.

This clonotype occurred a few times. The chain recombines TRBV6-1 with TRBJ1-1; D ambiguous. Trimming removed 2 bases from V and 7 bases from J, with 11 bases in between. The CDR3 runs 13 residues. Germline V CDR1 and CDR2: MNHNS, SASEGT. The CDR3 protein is CASSEWKADEAFF. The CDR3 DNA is TGTGCCAGCAGTGAATGGAAGGCAGATGAAGCTTTCTTT.

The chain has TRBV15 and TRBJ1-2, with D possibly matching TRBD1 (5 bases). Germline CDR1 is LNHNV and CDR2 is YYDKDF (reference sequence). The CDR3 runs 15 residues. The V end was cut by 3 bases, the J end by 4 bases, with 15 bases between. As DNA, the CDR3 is TGTGCCACCAGCAGTTACGCGGGGCTTGGCTATGGCTACACCTTC. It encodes CATSSYAGLGYGYTF.

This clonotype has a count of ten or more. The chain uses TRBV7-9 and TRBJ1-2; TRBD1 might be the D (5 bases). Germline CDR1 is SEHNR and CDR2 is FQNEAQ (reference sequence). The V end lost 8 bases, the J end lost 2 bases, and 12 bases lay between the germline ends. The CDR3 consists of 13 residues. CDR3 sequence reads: CASDRGANYGYTF. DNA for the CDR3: TGTGCCAGCGATCGAGGGGCGAACTATGGCTACACCTTC. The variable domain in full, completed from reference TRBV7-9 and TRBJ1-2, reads DTGVSQNPRHKITKRGQNVTFRCDPISEHNRLYWYRQTLGQGPEFLTYFQNEAQLEKSRLLSDRFSAERPKGSFSTLEIQRTEQGDSAMYLCASDRGANYGYTFGSGTRLTVV.

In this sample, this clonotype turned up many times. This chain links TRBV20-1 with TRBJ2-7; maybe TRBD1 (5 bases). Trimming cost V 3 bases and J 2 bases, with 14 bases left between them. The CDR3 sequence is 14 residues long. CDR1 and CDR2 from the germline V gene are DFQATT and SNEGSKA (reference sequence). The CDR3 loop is CSARETGPTYEQYF. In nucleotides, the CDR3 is TGCAGTGCTAGGGAAACAGGTCCCACCTACGAGCAGTACTTC.